This T cell receptor beta chain was documented in a study of cytomegalovirus exposure and HLA in healthy donors. The CDR3 is 9 residues long. V dropped 6 bases and J dropped 7 bases, with 3 bases sitting between them. Germline V CDR1 and CDR2: SNHLY, FYNNEI. PCR employed 60 Vbeta and 13 Jbeta primers. Method: immunoSEQ multiplex PCR; TCRdb's copy keeps in-frame clones and lacks some. Here the sample spans 100,000 to 150,000 clones, roughly 77% being singletons. The TCR sequence derives from a woman in her thirties or forties in good health and CMV-seropositive. Sequencing was performed on PBMCs. The J gene is TRBJ1-1, the V gene TRBV2; no clear D gene. The CDR3 DNA reads TGTGCCAGCAGCGGTGAAGCTTTCTTT. It codes for CASSGEAFF. Full variable domain (remainder filled in from reference TRBV2 and TRBJ1-1): EPEVTQTPSHQVTQMGQEVILRCVPISNHLYFYWYRQILGQKVEFLVSFYNNEISEKSEIFDDQFSVERPDGSNFTLKIRSTKLEDSAMYFCASSGEAFFGQGTRLTVV.